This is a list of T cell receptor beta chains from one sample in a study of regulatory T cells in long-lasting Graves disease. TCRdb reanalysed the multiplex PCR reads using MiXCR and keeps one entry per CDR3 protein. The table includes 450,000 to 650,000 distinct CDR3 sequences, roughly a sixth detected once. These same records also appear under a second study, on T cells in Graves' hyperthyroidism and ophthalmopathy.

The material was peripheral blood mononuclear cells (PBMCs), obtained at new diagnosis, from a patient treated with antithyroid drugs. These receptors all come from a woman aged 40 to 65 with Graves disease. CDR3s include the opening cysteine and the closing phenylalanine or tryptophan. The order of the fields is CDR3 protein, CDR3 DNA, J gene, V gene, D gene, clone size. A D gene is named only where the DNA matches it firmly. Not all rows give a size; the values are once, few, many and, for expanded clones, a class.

CASSHTSGPVGGQPQHF | TGTGCCAGCAGCCATACCAGCGGCCCGGTGGGCGGTCAGCCCCAGCATTTT | TRBJ1-5 | TRBV5-8 | - | many
CASSYTLGDETQYF | TGTGCCAGCAGCTACACACTAGGGGATGAGACCCAGTACTTC | TRBJ2-5 | TRBV7-2 | - | many
CASTGGATGELFF | TGTGCCTCAACCGGGGGCGCGACCGGGGAGCTGTTTTTT | TRBJ2-2 | TRBV10-3 | - | -
CASSQQALPGTRRQYF | TGTGCCAGCAGCCAACAGGCCCTGCCGGGCACCAGGAGGCAGTATTTT | TRBJ2-3 | TRBV3-1 | - | few
CASSWARQNTEAFF | TGTGCCAGCAGCTGGGCGAGACAGAACACTGAAGCTTTCTTT | TRBJ1-1 | TRBV5-6 | - | -
CASSDLGSLYEQYF | TGTGCCAGCAGTGACCTGGGCAGCCTCTACGAGCAGTACTTC | TRBJ2-7 | TRBV2 | - | many
CASSPPMGNRNTIYF | TGTGCCAGCTCACCACCCATGGGTAATAGAAACACCATATATTTT | TRBJ1-3 | TRBV18 | - | -
CASSQTTGTGDEKLFF | TGTGCCAGCAGCCAAACGACCGGGACAGGGGATGAAAAACTGTTTTTT | TRBJ1-4 | TRBV3-1 | TRBD1 | many
CASSQDIRGNTEAFF | TGCGCCAGCAGCCAAGATATTCGAGGCAACACTGAAGCTTTCTTT | TRBJ1-1 | TRBV4-1 | - | few
CASSSLNTGELFF | TGTGCCAGCAGTTCCCTGAACACCGGGGAGCTGTTTTTT | TRBJ2-2 | TRBV12-3/TRBV12-4 | - | many
CASSQDGLAGGETQYF | TGTGCCAGCAGCCAAGATGGCCTAGCGGGGGGAGAGACCCAGTACTTC | TRBJ2-5 | TRBV3-1 | TRBD2 | few
CAWSLHNNSPLHF | TGTGCCTGGAGCCTCCATAATAATTCACCCCTCCACTTT | TRBJ1-6 | TRBV30 | - | few
CASSLQGNPSSPLHF | TGTGCCAGCAGTCTCCAGGGGAATCCGTCCTCACCCCTCCACTTT | TRBJ1-6 | TRBV7-9 | - | many
CASFVHVGMNTEAFF | TGTGCCAGTTTTGTTCACGTGGGTATGAACACTGAAGCTTTCTTT | TRBJ1-1 | TRBV19 | - | -
CASSSEAGGLNIQYF | TGTGCCAGTAGTTCTGAAGCGGGTGGGCTAAACATTCAGTACTTC | TRBJ2-4 | TRBV19 | - | -
CASSAQGPRFNEKLFF | TGTGCCAGCAGTGCACAGGGCCCTAGATTTAATGAAAAACTGTTTTTT | TRBJ1-4 | TRBV6-1 | - | few
CSALPGSDGDEQYF | TGCAGTGCTCTACCCGGCTCCGACGGTGACGAGCAGTACTTC | TRBJ2-7 | TRBV20-1 | - | many
CASSYSRGITDTQYF | TGTGCCAGCAGTTACTCGAGAGGTATCACAGATACGCAGTATTTT | TRBJ2-3 | TRBV6-2/TRBV6-3 | - | -
CASSLGLGGVPYEQFF | TGTGCCAGCAGCTTAGGTTTGGGGGGAGTTCCCTACGAGCAGTTCTTC | TRBJ2-1 | TRBV7-2 | - | -
CASREGHPMDEQFF | TGTGCCAGCAGAGAAGGACACCCGATGGATGAGCAGTTCTTC | TRBJ2-1 | TRBV6-1 | - | many
CASSQDVATNEKLFF | TGTGCCAGCTCTCAGGACGTTGCAACTAATGAAAAACTGTTTTTT | TRBJ1-4 | TRBV18 | - | -
CASSFLQSSGNTIYF | TGTGCCAGCAGCTTCTTACAGAGCTCTGGAAACACCATATATTTT | TRBJ1-3 | TRBV11-2 | - | many
CASGPEGGETQYF | TGCGCCAGCGGCCCCGAGGGAGGAGAGACCCAGTACTTC | TRBJ2-5 | TRBV5-1 | - | -
CASSAPGTSGGAYEQYF | TGTGCCAGCTCAGCCCCCGGGACTAGCGGGGGGGCCTACGAGCAGTACTTC | TRBJ2-7 | TRBV18 | TRBD2 | few
CASSQGSWEADTQYF | TGTGCCAGCAGCCAAGGGTCTTGGGAAGCAGATACGCAGTATTTT | TRBJ2-3 | TRBV3-1 | - | many
CASSSPQKDRASYEQYF | TGTGCCAGCAGCTCCCCCCAAAAGGACAGGGCCTCCTACGAGCAGTACTTC | TRBJ2-7 | TRBV7-9 | TRBD1 | many
CASSRTTGQGANVLTF | TGCGCCAGCAGCCGAACGACAGGGCAAGGGGCCAACGTCCTGACTTTC | TRBJ2-6 | TRBV5-1 | TRBD1 | -
CASSPQGGLNTEAFF | TGTGCCAGCAGTCCGCAGGGGGGCTTGAACACTGAAGCTTTCTTT | TRBJ1-1 | TRBV28 | TRBD1 | -